Listed below are T cell receptor beta chains from one sample, sequenced in a study of T cell repertoires in cytomegalovirus infection. TCRdb re-derived calls from the reads in MiXCR, one entry per CDR3 protein. Among under 200,000 distinct CDR3 sequences listed, 9.5% were seen once. Sequenced: PBMCs. These receptors were collected from a human donor in good health (CMV status not recorded). Some clones in this sample may be carry-over from other donors' samples. Each CDR3 is given with its conserved first and last residue. D genes are given only for firm matches. Size values are once, few and many counts, or a class for expanded clones, and some rows have none.

TRBV7-2	-	many	TRBJ2-1	TGTGCCAGCAGCCCACCGGGACAAATATACAATGAGCAGTTCTTC	CASSPPGQIYNEQFF
TRBV6-6	-	few	TRBJ2-1	TGTGCCAGTTGGGAAAGGGAGAATGAGCAGTTCTTC	CASWERENEQFF
TRBV20-1	-	few	TRBJ1-2	TGCAGTGCTAGAGGCAGGGACCTCGCTAACTATGGCTACACCTTC	CSARGRDLANYGYTF
TRBV7-8	TRBD1	many	TRBJ1-1	TGTGCCAGCAGCTATAACAGGGGAATGAACACTGAAGCTTTCTTT	CASSYNRGMNTEAFF
TRBV27	TRBD2	many	TRBJ2-1	TGTGCCAGCAGTGCGGGGGGGCCTTATGAGCAGTTCTTC	CASSAGGPYEQFF
TRBV13	-	-	TRBJ1-3	TGTGCCAGCAGCTTAGAAGGCAGGGCCGCGGACACCATATATTTT	CASSLEGRAADTIYF
TRBV7-3	-	many	TRBJ2-1	TGTGCCAGCAGCCCATCGGGGTCCGGGTACAATGAGCAGTTCTTC	CASSPSGSGYNEQFF
TRBV7-2	TRBD2	many	TRBJ2-1	TGTGCCAGCAGCCTTAGGACTAGCGGGCCCCAGAGTAATGAGCAGTTCTTC	CASSLRTSGPQSNEQFF
TRBV20-1	TRBD2	many	TRBJ2-7	TGCAGTGCTGCCGGGAGGGTCCCCTACGAGCAGTACTTC	CSAAGRVPYEQYF
TRBV29-1	TRBD2	few	TRBJ2-5	TGCAGCGTCAGGACTAGTCGGTCGTATAAGGAGACCCAGTACTTC	CSVRTSRSYKETQYF
TRBV14	-	-	TRBJ2-3	TGTGCCAGCAGCCAAGTGGGGGACACCACAGATACGCAGTATTTT	CASSQVGDTTDTQYF
TRBV20-1	TRBD1	few	TRBJ1-6	TGCAGTGCAACAGGGGAAAGTGGCAATTCACCCCTCCACTTT	CSATGESGNSPLHF
TRBV7-9	-	many	TRBJ1-4	TGTGCCAGCAGCCTCTGGACGAATAATGAAAAACTGTTTTTT	CASSLWTNNEKLFF
TRBV4-1	TRBD2	many	TRBJ2-3	TGCGCCAGCAGCCAAGGAGGAGGGTGGGAGGGCTATACGCAGTATTTT	CASSQGGGWEGYTQYF
TRBV20-1	TRBD1	few	TRBJ1-1	TGCAGTGCCGTAATACAGGGGACTGAAGCTTTCTTT	CSAVIQGTEAFF
TRBV19	-	-	TRBJ2-5	TGTGCCAGTAGATTTTCGACCTCCGGAGGGGAGACCCAGTACTTC	CASRFSTSGGETQYF
TRBV7-2	-	many	TRBJ1-1	TGTGCCAGCAGCGTATTGAAAGGGGCGCGCACTGAAGCTTTCTTT	CASSVLKGARTEAFF
TRBV7-2	-	many	TRBJ1-5	TGTGCCAGCAGCTCCCTAACAGAGACCCCCTGCTTT	CASSSLTETPCF
TRBV29-1	-	-	TRBJ1-5	TGCAGCGTCCAGGAGAATAGCAATCAGCCCCAGCATTTT	CSVQENSNQPQHF
TRBV29-1	-	many	TRBJ2-2	TGCAGCGCCCAGGACTCCTACACCGGGGAGCTGTTTTTT	CSAQDSYTGELFF
TRBV29-1	TRBD2	-	TRBJ2-1	TGCAGCGTTGAAATGGCGGGAGGCGCTACTAATGAGCAGTTCTTC	CSVEMAGGATNEQFF
TRBV20-1	-	few	TRBJ1-2	TGCAGTGCTAGTCATAGGCTCCCTGGCTACACCTTC	CSASHRLPGYTF